This T cell receptor beta chain was sequenced for a study of T-cell memory formation after mild COVID-19. TCRdb analysed the 5' RACE reads with MiXCR anew, one entry per CDR3 protein. The repertoire holds 95,000 to 120,000 distinct CDR3 sequences, 15% to 20% seen once, with around 5.1% in the top ten. Study-wide results and limits: From day 15 to 85, contracting clones were balanced between CD4 and CD8, whereas later expanders leaned toward CD4+.

Trimming removed 4 bases from V and 3 bases from J, with 9 bases in between. Germline CDR1 SGHAT, CDR2 FQNNGV. The CDR3 consists of 13 residues. As to this clonotype: The antigen is unknown.

V and J are TRBV11-2 and TRBJ1-2; D is unresolved. The specimen sequenced was PBMCs or a T cell subset sorted from them (not recorded which). This clonotype was sampled from a man aged 18-30 years who had mild COVID-19 (a few samples of this study predate the infection). Cell type and time point are not known. This chain's CDR3 is CASSSDEDYGYTF. CDR3 DNA sequence: TGTGCCAGCAGCTCGGACGAGGACTATGGCTACACCTTC.